These 18 T cell receptor beta chains originate from one sample sequenced in a study of T-cell memory formation after mild COVID-19. TCRdb re-called the 5' RACE reads with MiXCR, one entry per CDR3 protein. This table holds about 140,000 distinct CDR3 sequences, 6% found once. Input material: PBMCs or a T cell subset sorted from them (not recorded which). These receptors all stem from an adult woman who had mild COVID-19 (a few samples of this study predate the infection). Cell type and time point are not known.

This clonotype appeared many times. V usage is TRBV12-3 or TRBV12-4 and J usage is TRBJ1-5, with D maybe TRBD1 (5 bases). V lost 3 bases and J lost 5, with 11 bases in between. This CDR3 has 14 residues. The CDR3: CASSFSTGDQPQHF. CDR3 in DNA: TGTGCCAGCAGTTTCAGTACAGGAGATCAGCCCCAGCATTTT.

V is TRBV5-4 and J is TRBJ2-5; weak D call: TRBD1 (5 bases). The length of the CDR3 is 16 residues. The germline V gene has CDR1 SGHNT and CDR2 YYREEE (reference sequence). V was trimmed by 0 bases and J by 1 base, leaving 13 bases between them. In DNA form, the CDR3 reads TGTGCCAGCAGCTTGGAAGCAGGGCGGAGCCAAGAGACCCAGTACTTC. This gives the protein CASSLEAGRSQETQYF.

This clonotype has ten or more counts. The genes are TRBV15 and TRBJ2-7; the match to TRBD2 covers 8 bases. The germline CDR1 and CDR2 sequences are LNHNV and YYDKDF (reference sequence). The CDR3 is 15 residues long. V dropped 0 bases and J dropped 5; count of bases not matched to a gene: 6. The DNA of the CDR3 is TGTGCCACCAGCAGAGATCCTGGACTAGCCGACGAGCAGTACTTC. It specifies CATSRDPGLADEQYF.

This clonotype was seen more than once but under ten times. The chain joins TRBV29-1 to TRBJ2-7; D is perhaps TRBD2 (5 bases). This CDR3 contains 13 residues. Germline V lookup: CDR1 SQVTM, CDR2 ANQGSEA. The germline V and J ends were trimmed by 6 bases and 0 bases, with 12 bases remaining between them. CDR3 nucleotide sequence: TGCAGCGTGGTGGACGGACTCTCCTACGAGCAGTACTTC. Its protein product is CSVVDGLSYEQYF.

The chain couples TRBV4-2 to TRBJ2-3; TRBD2 matches at 11 bases. This CDR3 comprises 18 residues. V lost 0 bases and J lost 2; bases outside the gene matches: 7. In germline, CDR1 is LGHNA, CDR2 YNFKEQ. CDR3 coding DNA: TGTGCCAGCAGCCAAGATATTCTAGCGGGGGGCCTCACAGATACGCAGTATTTT. Its translation: CASSQDILAGGLTDTQYF.

This clonotype has a count of ten or more. The V call is TRBV12-3 or TRBV12-4, the J call TRBJ2-2; D possibly corresponds to TRBD2 (6 bases). There are 16 residues in the CDR3. V shed 8 bases and J shed 6 bases, with 22 bases lying between them. The CDR3 region has the DNA TGTGCCAGCGTTTTCCGGGTTAGCGGCGACGCCGGGGAGCTGTTTTTT. The encoded protein is CASVFRVSGDAGELFF.

The chain links TRBV12-3 or TRBV12-4 to TRBJ1-2, with D maybe TRBD1 (5 bases). Trimming left V 3 bases short and J 7 bases short, with 9 bases between. CDR3 size: 12 residues. The CDR3 coding sequence is TGTGCCAGCAGTTTGGGGCCAGTTGGCTACACCTTC. Its protein product is CASSLGPVGYTF.

This clonotype was picked up many times. CDR3 in DNA: TGTGCCAGCAGCCCTAGCGGGAATATCCAAGAGACCCAGTACTTC. Its protein product is CASSPSGNIQETQYF. The chain combines TRBV11-2 with TRBJ2-5; 9 nucleotides align to TRBD2. Trimming cost V 5 bases and J 1 base; bases outside gene matches: 5. Germline values: CDR1 SGHAT, CDR2 FQNNGV. The CDR3 is made up of 15 amino acids.

The chain employs TRBV20-1 and TRBJ1-5; the D gene is possibly TRBD1 (5 bases). Per germline, CDR1 DFQATT and CDR2 SNEGSKA (reference sequence). This CDR3 region has 15 residues. V gave up 5 bases and J gave up 0 bases, with 14 bases separating them. The chain's CDR3 is CSAGSGAYSNQPQHF. As DNA, the CDR3 is TGCAGTGCTGGGAGCGGGGCTTATAGCAATCAGCCCCAGCATTTT.

There are a few counts of this clonotype. The rearrangement uses TRBV24-1 and TRBJ2-2; no firm D call. The V end lost 6 bases, the J end lost 6 bases, and 7 bases lay between the germline ends. Germline V gives CDR1 KGHDR, CDR2 SFDVKD. The length of the CDR3 is 12 residues. This chain's CDR3 is CATSRLSGELFF. The CDR3, as DNA: TGTGCCACCAGTAGGCTTTCCGGGGAGCTGTTTTTT.

This clonotype came up many times. The V call is TRBV12-3 or TRBV12-4, the J call TRBJ1-1, with D tentatively TRBD1 (6 bases). CDR3 length equals 13 residues. Trimming took 6 bases from V and 4 from J, leaving 12 bases between them. The CDR3: CASSRTRGTEAFF. CDR3 DNA: TGTGCCAGCAGCCGAACCAGGGGCACTGAAGCTTTCTTT.

This clonotype was seen repeatedly, ten times or more. This chain joins TRBV6-5 and TRBJ2-5; possible D gene TRBD2, 6 bases. This CDR3 contains 14 residues. Germline V gives CDR1 MNHEY, CDR2 SVGAGI. The V and J ends lost 7 bases and 3 bases respectively, with 15 bases between them. The CDR3 DNA reads as TGTGCCAGCAAACTCGGCGGGACCAAAGAGACCCAGTACTTC. This gives the protein CASKLGGTKETQYF.

Many counts were recorded for this clonotype. V gene TRBV6-5 combines with J gene TRBJ2-5, with a tentative D call TRBD2 (5 bases). The CDR3 runs 13 residues. V gave up 0 bases and J gave up 5 bases, with 7 bases separating them. Germline V gene sequence: CDR1 MNHEY, CDR2 SVGAGI. The CDR3 region is CASSYSTGETQYF. CDR3 sequence (DNA): TGTGCCAGCAGTTACTCTACGGGGGAGACCCAGTACTTC.

This clonotype was seen at least ten times. The chain links TRBV7-6 to TRBJ1-4, with 10 bases lining up with TRBD1. The CDR3 covers 16 residues. The V segment lost 0 bases and the J segment 6 bases; nucleotides outside the gene matches: 4. CDR1 and CDR2 from the germline V gene are SGHVS and FNYEAQ. The CDR3 nucleotides read TGTGCCAGCAGCTTAGCCCCCGGGACAGGGGATGAAAAACTGTTTTTT. Translating gives CASSLAPGTGDEKLFF.

V and J are TRBV11-2 and TRBJ1-1; tentative D call: TRBD1 (5 bases). The CDR3 runs to 11 residues. Deletions cut 5 bases from V and 8 bases from J, with 9 bases between. Per germline, CDR1 SGHAT and CDR2 FQNNGV. The CDR3 nucleotides are TGTGCCAGCAGCCCGCGGACAGAAGCTTTCTTT. Residues: CASSPRTEAFF. Full variable domain (missing parts from reference TRBV11-2 and TRBJ1-1): EAGVAQSPRYKIIEKRQSVAFWCNPISGHATLYWYQQILGQGPKLLIQFQNNGVVDDSQLPKDRFSAERLKGVDSTLKIQPAKLEDSAVYLCASSPRTEAFFGQGTRLTVV.

The chain couples TRBV5-1 to TRBJ1-2, with TRBD1 identical over 9 bases. The CDR3 loop spans 14 amino acids. The germline V gene has CDR1 SGHRS and CDR2 YFSETQ. With 4 bases clipped from V and 5 bases from J, the junction kept 6 bases outside the gene matches. CDR3 sequence reads: CASSGPGQGYGYTF. CDR3 coding DNA: TGCGCCAGCAGCGGACCGGGACAGGGTTATGGCTACACCTTC.

The chain employs TRBV6-2 or TRBV6-3 and TRBJ1-2, with D possibly being TRBD1 (6 bases). Germline lookup yields CDR1 MNHEY and CDR2 SVGEGT. The CDR3 is 14 amino acids. V dropped 4 bases and J dropped 4 bases, with 13 bases sitting between them. Here the CDR3 reads CASSLSTGSYGYTF. The CDR3 DNA is TGTGCCAGCAGTTTATCAACAGGGAGCTATGGCTACACCTTC.

This clonotype was observed a few times. The V gene is TRBV3-1, the J gene TRBJ1-2, with unresolved D. Trimming cost V 1 base and J 7 bases, with 10 bases left between them. CDR3 length: 13 amino acids. The germline CDR1 and CDR2 sequences are LGHDT and YNNKEL (reference sequence). CDR3 residues: CASSQGGGSGYTF. The DNA of the CDR3 is TGTGCCAGCAGCCAAGGGGGTGGAAGTGGCTACACCTTC.